The clone carrying this T cell receptor (beta chain) was found many times. Antigen specificity is unknown. The data originate from a study of molecular identifiers for immune sequencing clone quantification. General study points: Same-barcode identical TCR molecules could make highly expanded clones look smaller than they are.

Germline values: CDR1 SQVTM, CDR2 ANQGSEA. This CDR3 contains 14 residues. V lost 3 bases to trimming and J lost 0 bases, with 11 bases between them. Preparation of the bulk TCR libraries relied on previously described methods and listed TCR primers. TCRdb reprocessed the PCR reads with MiXCR, giving one entry per CDR3 protein. The table lists more than 450,000 distinct CDR3 sequences, about a fifth of them singletons. The chain has TRBV29-1 and TRBJ1-1; D gene ambiguous. This sequence was found in a human donor in good health. Some libraries in this study had Jurkat cell RNA spiked in. What was sequenced was naive CD8+ T cells from blood, with Jurkat cell RNA spiked in. Subset meaning: FACS-sorted CD8+CD4-CCR7+CD45RA+ naive T cells. DNA for the CDR3: TGCAGCGTTGAGAGCCAGTTAATGAACACTGAAGCTTTCTTT. Protein product: CSVESQLMNTEAFF.